Below, 2 T cell receptor beta chains from the same sample are listed, as sequenced in a study of T cell repertoires in cytomegalovirus infection. TCRdb re-analysed the reads in MiXCR, keeping a single row per CDR3 protein. The sample lists 650,000 to 850,000 distinct CDR3 sequences; just under 30% were seen once. These TCRs' antigens remain unknown. This material consisted of cultured CD8+ T cells from PBMCs, taken from culture after CMV antigen stimulation. These receptors were taken from a human donor in good health (CMV status not recorded). Some clones in this sample may be carry-over from other donors' samples.

V is TRBV7-6 and J is TRBJ2-5; 7 bases map to TRBD2. This CDR3 is 16 amino acids long. V dropped 4 bases and J dropped 0; count of bases not matched to a gene: 8. Germline V gene lookup returns CDR1 SGHVS and CDR2 FNYEAQ. Here the CDR3 reads CASSSSGDTYQETQYF. The CDR3 nucleotides read TGTGCCAGCAGCTCCAGCGGGGATACTTACCAAGAGACCCAGTACTTC.

The chain has TRBV28 and TRBJ2-1, with 9 nucleotides matching TRBD2. CDR1 is MDHEN, CDR2 SYDVKM, per germline. V lost 8 bases and J lost 7; bases outside the gene matches: 9. The CDR3 runs to 14 residues. The CDR3 spells CASWGRGGKNEQFF. CDR3 bases: TGTGCCAGCTGGGGGCGGGGGGGCAAGAATGAGCAGTTCTTC. The full variable domain, completed using reference TRBV28 and TRBJ2-1, is DVKVTQSSRYLVKRTGEKVFLECVQDMDHENMFWYRQDPGLGLRLIYFSYDVKMKEKGDIPEGYSVSREKKERFSLILESASTNQTSMYLCASWGRGGKNEQFFGPGTRLTVL.